The source of this TCR beta chain is a study of T cell repertoires in cytomegalovirus infection (dated by TCRdb to about 2019). Some background on the complete study: Recently identified HLA-C-restricted CMV epitopes, whose presentation resists viral immunomodulation, were targeted by peptide stimulations together with well-studied HLA-B-restricted epitopes. Donor HLA type was relevant to the analysis, because carriage of CMV infection together with the matching HLA type was indicated by public TCR beta signatures. Findings and caveats that apply to the study as a whole: Carriers of CMV infection plus the relevant HLA type were discriminated by the cumulative frequency of public TCR beta family members in the study cohort and in an independent approximately 360-donor cohort. The ex vivo response was dominated by HLA-C-restricted CMV-specific TCR beta clonotypes, which also provided the single most frequent clonotype in two of eight donors.

This clonotype was found a few times. No cognate antigen has been identified for it. Nothing much larger sits one base from this clone, and base qualities are not available. The label giving this sample's treatment or condition can be read as: in vitro stimulation with specific CMV peptide epitopes to enrich CMV-specific T cells. Instrument used: Illumina HiSeq 1500. TCRdb cleaned the public reads at Q25 with fastp, built clones with MiXCR and kept in-frame beta chains. CDR3 protein duplicates are merged, each entry listing the most common genes and DNA. The sample data list about 78,000 distinct CDR3 sequences, and approximately 40% of these were observed just once. Of the sample, approximately 93% falls within the top ten clones. The sequence was obtained from a human donor in good health (CMV status not recorded). Some clones in this sample may be carry-over from other donors' samples. Material: CD8+ T cells from cultured PBMCs, obtained from culture after CMV antigen stimulation.

The CDR3 here reads CASSYVRDSGYEQYF. The nucleotides are TGTGCCAGCAGTTACGTCCGGGACTCGGGCTACGAGCAGTACTTC. This sequence uses TRBV6-2 or TRBV6-3 and TRBJ2-7, with TRBD2 perhaps the D gene, on 6 matching bases. The CDR3, cysteine through phenylalanine, is 15 amino acids long. Here the CDR3 DNA is all that survives: 45 bases in frame from base 1. The CDR1 and CDR2 encoded by the germline V gene are MNHEY and SVGEGT. Cut back by 2 bases and 3 bases, the V and J ends lie 14 bases apart.